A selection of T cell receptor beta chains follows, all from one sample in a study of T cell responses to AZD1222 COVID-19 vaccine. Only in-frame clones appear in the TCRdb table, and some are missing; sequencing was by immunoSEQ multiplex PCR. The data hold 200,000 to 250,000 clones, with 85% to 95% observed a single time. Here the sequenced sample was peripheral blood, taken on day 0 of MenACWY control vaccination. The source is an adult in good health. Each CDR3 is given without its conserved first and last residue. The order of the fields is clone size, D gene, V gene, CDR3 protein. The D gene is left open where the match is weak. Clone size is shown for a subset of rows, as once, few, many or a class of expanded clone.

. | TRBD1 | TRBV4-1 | ASSQDLWTGPSGNTIY
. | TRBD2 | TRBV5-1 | ASSLGLAVREQY
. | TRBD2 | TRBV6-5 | ASSYQTAGAKETQY
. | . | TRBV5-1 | ASSVSHENYGYT
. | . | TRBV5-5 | ASSLELVGPTEAF
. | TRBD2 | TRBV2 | ASSRLAGYNEQF
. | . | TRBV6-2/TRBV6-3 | ASSPTSSALNEKLF
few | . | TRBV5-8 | ASSSGTKVSNQPQH
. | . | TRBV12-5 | ASGFNTGYGYT
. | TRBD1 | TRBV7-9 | ASSPGAGQSHQPQH
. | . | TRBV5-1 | ASSLPGNEAF
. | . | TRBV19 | ASSLGTQETQY
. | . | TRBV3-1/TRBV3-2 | ASSQKGIYSDTQY
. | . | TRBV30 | AWSVAKGNTIY
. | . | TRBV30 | AWKGINEKLF
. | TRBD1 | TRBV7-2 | ASSPHRGQPQH
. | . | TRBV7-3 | ASSLTTSAEQY
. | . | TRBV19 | ASFRGRSGNTIY
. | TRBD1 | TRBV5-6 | ASSPGTGNYGYT
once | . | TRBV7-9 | ASSPPGGVVSNEQF
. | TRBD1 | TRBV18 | ASSPTSTGVNYGYT
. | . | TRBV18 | ASSPSRTALSQPQH
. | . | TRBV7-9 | ASSQGFLQETQY
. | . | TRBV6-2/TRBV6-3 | ASSWVRGTDTQY
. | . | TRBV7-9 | ASSLLGRLNTEAF
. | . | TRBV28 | ASSLKLNYGYT
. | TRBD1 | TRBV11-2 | ASSPQGSNQPQH
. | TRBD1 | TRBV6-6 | ASSYVGQESQAF
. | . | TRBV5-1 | ASSLAGMNTEAF
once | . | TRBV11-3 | ASSPGRVGTEAF
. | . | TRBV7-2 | ASSLRTGTGWVGNYGYT
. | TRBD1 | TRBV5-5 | ASSWVDFGTGAGNTIY
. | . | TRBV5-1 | ASEPGTESHNSPLH
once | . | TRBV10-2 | ASSEGVGDYGYT
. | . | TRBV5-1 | ASSLGHTGDTQY
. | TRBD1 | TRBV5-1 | ASSPRQGVTYGYT
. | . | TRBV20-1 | SATGTYGYT
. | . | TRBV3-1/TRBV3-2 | ASSLGAGTDTQY
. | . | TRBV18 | ASSPYQETQY
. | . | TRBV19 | AVSPGAKNIQY
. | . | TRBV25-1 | ASNGAYEQY
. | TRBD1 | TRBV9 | ASSVEDRPWGNTQY
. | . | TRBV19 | ASMGSGTNEKLF
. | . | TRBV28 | ASSLGTRGTQY
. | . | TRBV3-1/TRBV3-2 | ASSQVPARAETQY
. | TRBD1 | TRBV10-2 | ASISSGGTIY
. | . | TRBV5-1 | ASSSASLSGYEQY
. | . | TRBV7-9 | ASSLAMSSNEQY
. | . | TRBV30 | AWSVLGGAVETQY
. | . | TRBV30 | AWRAGRNTEAF
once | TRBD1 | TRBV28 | ASSLKQGAWDTEAF
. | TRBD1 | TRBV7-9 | ASSHDRVNTEAF
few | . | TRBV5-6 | ASSFRTVQVGEAF
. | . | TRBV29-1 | SVGEGTVGNTIY
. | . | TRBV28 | ASSFFQDFSTDTQY
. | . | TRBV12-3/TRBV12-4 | ASSLKQNYGYT
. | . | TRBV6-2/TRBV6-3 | ASSRNPLGRNTEAF
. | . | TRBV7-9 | ASRPYRGTGNTIY
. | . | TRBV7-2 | ASTRGLTYEQY